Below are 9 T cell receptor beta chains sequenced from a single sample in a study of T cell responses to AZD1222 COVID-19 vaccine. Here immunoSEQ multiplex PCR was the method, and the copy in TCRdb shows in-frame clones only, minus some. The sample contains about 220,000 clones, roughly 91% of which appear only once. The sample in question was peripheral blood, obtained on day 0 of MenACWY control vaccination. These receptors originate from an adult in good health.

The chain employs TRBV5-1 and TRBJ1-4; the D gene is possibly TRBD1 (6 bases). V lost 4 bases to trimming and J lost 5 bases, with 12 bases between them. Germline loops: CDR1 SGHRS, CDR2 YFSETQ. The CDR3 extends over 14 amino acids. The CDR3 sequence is CASSMAGVNEKLFF. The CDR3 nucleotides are TGCGCCAGCAGCATGGCAGGGGTAAATGAAAAACTGTTTTTT.

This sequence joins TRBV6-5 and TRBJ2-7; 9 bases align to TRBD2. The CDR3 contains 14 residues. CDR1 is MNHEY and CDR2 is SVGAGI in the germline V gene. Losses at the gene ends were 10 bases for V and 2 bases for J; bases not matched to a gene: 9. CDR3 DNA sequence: TGTGCCATCGACGAGGCGGGGGGGACCTACGAGCAGTACTTC. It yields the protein CAIDEAGGTYEQYF.

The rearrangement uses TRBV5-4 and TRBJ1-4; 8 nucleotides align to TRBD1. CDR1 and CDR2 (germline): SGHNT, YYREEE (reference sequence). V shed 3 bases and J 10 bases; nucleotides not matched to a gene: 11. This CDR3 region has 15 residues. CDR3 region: CASSYPTGATGKLFF. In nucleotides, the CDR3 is TGTGCCAGCAGCTACCCGACAGGGGCGACGGGAAAACTGTTTTTT.

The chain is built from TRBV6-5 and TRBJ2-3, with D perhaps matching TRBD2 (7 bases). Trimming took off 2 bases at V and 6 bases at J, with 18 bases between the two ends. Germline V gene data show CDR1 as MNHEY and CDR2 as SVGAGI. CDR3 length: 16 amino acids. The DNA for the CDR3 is TGTGCCAGCAGTTACGCCCTGGGGGGGCTGGGGGATACGCAGTATTTT. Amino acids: CASSYALGGLGDTQYF.

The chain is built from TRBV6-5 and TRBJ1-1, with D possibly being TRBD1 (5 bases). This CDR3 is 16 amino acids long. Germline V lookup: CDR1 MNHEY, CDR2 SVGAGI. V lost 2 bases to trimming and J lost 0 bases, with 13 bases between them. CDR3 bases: TGTGCCAGCAGTTACGAGTCAGGGCCTATGAACACTGAAGCTTTCTTT. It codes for CASSYESGPMNTEAFF.

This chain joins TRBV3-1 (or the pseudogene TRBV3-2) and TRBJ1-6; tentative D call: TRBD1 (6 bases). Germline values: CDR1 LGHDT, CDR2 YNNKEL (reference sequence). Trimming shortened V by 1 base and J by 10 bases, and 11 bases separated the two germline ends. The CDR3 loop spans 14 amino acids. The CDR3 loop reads CASSQVRGASPLHF. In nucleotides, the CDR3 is TGTGCCAGCAGCCAAGTGAGGGGGGCCTCACCCCTCCACTTT.

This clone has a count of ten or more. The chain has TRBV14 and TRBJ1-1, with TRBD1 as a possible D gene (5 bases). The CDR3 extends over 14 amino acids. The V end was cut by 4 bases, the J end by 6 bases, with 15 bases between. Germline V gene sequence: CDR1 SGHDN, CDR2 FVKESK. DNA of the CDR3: TGTGCCAGCAGCCCCTTTTGGGGCGGTGCTGAAGCTTTCTTT. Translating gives CASSPFWGGAEAFF.

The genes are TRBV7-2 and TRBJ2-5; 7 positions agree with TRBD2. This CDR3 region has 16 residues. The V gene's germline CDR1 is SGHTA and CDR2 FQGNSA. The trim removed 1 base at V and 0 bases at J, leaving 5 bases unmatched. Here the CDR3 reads CASSLVGGTDQETQYF. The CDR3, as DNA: TGTGCCAGCAGCTTAGTGGGGGGGACCGACCAAGAGACCCAGTACTTC.

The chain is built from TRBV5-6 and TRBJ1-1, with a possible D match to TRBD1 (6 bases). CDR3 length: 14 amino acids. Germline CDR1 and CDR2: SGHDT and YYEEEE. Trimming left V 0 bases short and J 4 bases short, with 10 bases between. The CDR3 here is CASSLDRGATEAFF. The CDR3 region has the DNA TGTGCCAGCAGCTTGGACCGGGGGGCCACTGAAGCTTTCTTT.